This record looks at one T cell receptor beta chain sequence and its context. Its antigen remains unidentified. No much larger clone exists at a distance of one base, and base qualities are not known. TCRdb lists the instrument as Illumina HiSeq 1500. In-frame beta chains were kept once TCRdb had trimmed the public reads at Q25 with fastp and called clones with MiXCR. For every CDR3 protein sequence, its rows merge into one entry that carries the most common genes and DNA. The sample data list hundreds of thousands of distinct CDR3 sequences, and around a third of these were observed just once. The ten largest clones take up around 15% of the sample. In the paper's terms, the treatment or condition label means: in vitro stimulation with specific CMV peptide epitopes to enrich CMV-specific T cells. The source of the sample is a study of T cell repertoires in cytomegalovirus infection (dated by TCRdb to between 2019 and 2020). Describing the broader study: Recently identified HLA-C-restricted CMV epitopes, whose presentation resists viral immunomodulation, were targeted by peptide stimulations together with well-studied HLA-B-restricted epitopes. The HLA type of each donor mattered for the analysis, because public TCR beta signatures pointed to carriage of CMV infection along with the matching HLA type.

Broad study findings and their caveats: The ex vivo response was dominated by HLA-C-restricted CMV-specific TCR beta clonotypes, which also provided the single most frequent clonotype in two of eight donors. In both this cohort and an independent roughly 400-donor cohort, the cumulative frequency of public TCR beta family members distinguished carriers of CMV infection plus the relevant HLA type.

V is clipped by 4 bases and J by 6 bases, and the sequence between their germline boundaries is 23 bases long. CDR1 is given as SGHRS and CDR2 as YFSETQ, both from the germline V gene. From cysteine to phenylalanine, the CDR3 is 17 amino acids long. CDR3 DNA is the only sequence kept; it has 51 bases, read in frame from the first base. This specimen consisted of cultured CD8+ T cells from PBMCs, obtained from culture after CMV antigen stimulation. Recombination linked TRBV5-1 to TRBJ2-1, with the D gene tentatively TRBD1 or TRBD2, based on 5 matching bases in each. The clonotype was recovered from a human donor in good health (CMV status not recorded). Some clones in this sample may be carry-over from other donors' samples. DNA sequence: TGCGCCAGCAGCCACCCCGCGACGGACGGGGCACCCAATGAGCAGTTCTTC. Its translation is CASSHPATDGAPNEQFF.